This T cell receptor (beta chain) derives from a study of blood T cell repertoires in COVID-19. Study summary: Both acute and convalescent COVID-19 samples were obtained from the United States, Italy and Spain.

Authors' methods: Reference gene primer amplification yielded estimated nucleated cell counts. TCRdb's copy holds only in-frame clones and misses some; the assay was immunoSEQ multiplex PCR. V, J and clone size are those of that table, while D and trimming were read from the DNA. The repertoire holds 65,000 to 85,000 clones, with roughly 78% as singletons. V lost 0 bases and J 9 bases, leaving 8 bases between the germline ends. The CDR3 loop spans 12 amino acids. Germline CDR1 is SGHKS and CDR2 is YYEKEE (reference sequence). V gene TRBV5-5 combines with J gene TRBJ2-3; a weak D match, TRBD1 (5 bases). The material sequenced was peripheral blood. The TCR was taken from a woman aged 80 or over with active or convalescent COVID-19. The CDR3 DNA is TGTGCCAGCAGCTTGGGGGGCCCAACGCAGTATTTT. This encodes CASSLGGPTQYF.